This entry is about one T cell receptor beta chain. Its antigen is unidentified. This entry is derived from a study of tumor-infiltrating lymphocytes in primary liver carcinoma. Whole-study results and caveats: Being bulk and unsorted, samples allowed no CD4+ and CD8+ repertoire comparison.

Unsorted whole blood supplied the RNA, and germline DNA was extracted too. The investigators made TCR beta cDNA from approximately 510 ng total RNA, using a constant-region primer. Slightly modified ARM-PCR, run as three nested multiplex PCR rounds, produced the TCR beta libraries. Amplification in the first two PCR rounds was performed using TRBV1-TRBV30 forward primers and a C-beta reverse primer for 9 to 11 cycles each. Each CDR3 protein gets one entry after TCRdb re-called the multiplex PCR reads with MiXCR. This sample has around 170,000 distinct CDR3 sequences; roughly three fifths occur once, and the top ten carry about 72%. V lost 6 bases and J 10 bases, leaving 13 bases between the germline ends. The CDR3 has 11 amino acids. The germline V gene encodes CDR1 SGHAT and CDR2 FQNNGV.

The source is a man aged 40-49 years with primary liver carcinoma and hepatitis B virus infection. The sample comprised peripheral blood. V usage is TRBV11-2 and J usage is TRBJ2-7; tentatively, D is TRBD1 (5 bases). CDR3 sequence (DNA): TGTGCCAGCAGAGCAGGGTCCGAACAGTACTTC. Protein: CASRAGSEQYF.